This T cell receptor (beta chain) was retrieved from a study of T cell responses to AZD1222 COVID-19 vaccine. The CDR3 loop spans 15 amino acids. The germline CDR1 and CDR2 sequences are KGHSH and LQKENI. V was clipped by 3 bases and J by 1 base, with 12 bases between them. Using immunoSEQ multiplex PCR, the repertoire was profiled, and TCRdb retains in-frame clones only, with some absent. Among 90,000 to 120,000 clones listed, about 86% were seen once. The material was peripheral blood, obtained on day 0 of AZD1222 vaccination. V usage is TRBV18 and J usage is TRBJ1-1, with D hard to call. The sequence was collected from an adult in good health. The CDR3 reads CASSPGNFENTEAFF. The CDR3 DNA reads TGTGCCAGCTCACCCGGAAATTTCGAGAACACTGAAGCTTTCTTT.